This T cell receptor (beta chain) is drawn from a study of identical twins. This CDR3 contains 14 residues. V lost 5 bases to trimming and J lost 2 bases, with 12 bases between them. MiXCR, run by TCRdb on the 5' RACE reads, gives a single entry per CDR3 protein. The table lists 240,000 or so distinct CDR3 sequences, about 13% of them singletons. This clonotype was seen more than once but under ten times. The same sample was also studied in work on yellow fever vaccine responses in identical twins.

The clonotype originates from a woman aged 18-29 years in good health. This chain links TRBV12-3 or TRBV12-4 with TRBJ1-2; D may be TRBD1 (5 bases). Sequencing was performed on memory (CD45RO+) T cells sorted from blood. The CDR3 loop is CASSRRTQNYGYTF. CDR3 sequence (DNA): TGTGCCAGCAGTCGCAGGACACAGAACTATGGCTACACCTTC.